This is a list of T cell receptor beta chains from one sample in a study of memory CD4+ T cells and cytomegalovirus serostatus. Profiling relied on immunoSEQ multiplex PCR, and the TCRdb table lists in-frame clones only, not all of them. Altogether about 58,000 clones are present, more than 70% being singletons, with the ten largest covering about 0.51%. The sequencing sample was made of memory CD4+ T cells from blood. The source is an adult in good health and CMV-seronegative. Some clones in this sample may be carry-over from other donors' samples. The CDR3 runs from the conserved cysteine through the conserved F or W. The D gene is left open where the match is weak.

CASRAGGSGRVYEQYF | TRBJ2-7 | TRBV28 | TRBD2
CASSRMGATNEKLFF | TRBJ1-4 | TRBV5-4 | .
CASSTPTGANYGYTF | TRBJ1-2 | TRBV11-1 | TRBD1
CASSEESSWGARNQPQHF | TRBJ1-5 | TRBV6-1 | .
CASSQGGKGSGYTF | TRBJ1-2 | TRBV4-3 | .
CASLQGTWNSPLHF | TRBJ1-6 | TRBV28 | .
CATEWRGCYEQYF | TRBJ2-7 | TRBV7-3 | .
CAWGQDSNQPQHF | TRBJ1-5 | TRBV30 | TRBD1
CAISENGQGDTQYF | TRBJ2-3 | TRBV10-3 | .
CASSAGLHTDTQYF | TRBJ2-3 | TRBV6-6 | .
CASSLGGGYEQYF | TRBJ2-7 | TRBV5-4 | .
CASSSSGFTRETQYF | TRBJ2-5 | TRBV7-9 | .
CASSQDLGGARVSPEAFF | TRBJ1-1 | TRBV4-2 | .
CASNRGFEISYEQYF | TRBJ2-7 | TRBV11-2 | TRBD1
CASSQTAPGYYEQYF | TRBJ2-7 | TRBV4-1 | .
CASSLGGTYGYTF | TRBJ1-2 | TRBV5-4 | .
CASNTEGNTGELFF | TRBJ2-2 | TRBV27 | .
CASSVLGTSGRANEQFF | TRBJ2-1 | TRBV9 | TRBD2
CASRRDSLEQYF | TRBJ2-7 | TRBV7-9 | TRBD1
CASSFSGSPGHEQYF | TRBJ2-7 | TRBV28 | .
CASPVGSTAHEQYF | TRBJ2-7 | TRBV6-1 | .